The next 29 T cell receptor beta chains were all read from a single sample in a study of blood T cell repertoires in COVID-19. Generated by immunoSEQ multiplex PCR, the TCRdb table keeps only in-frame clones and is missing some. The sample records about 20,000 clones, less than 85% being singletons. Sample: peripheral blood. These TCRs come from a man aged 80 or over with acute or convalescent COVID-19.

The CDR3, as DNA: TGTGCCAGCAGGCAGCCGGGACAGGGGTTGCGAAACACCATATATTTT. Protein sequence: CASRQPGQGLRNTIYF. The chain carries TRBV2 and TRBJ1-3, with 10 nucleotides matching TRBD1. J lost 5 bases, V lost 6 bases, and 10 bases had no gene match. The CDR3 length is 16 residues. From germline, CDR1 is SNHLY and CDR2 FYNNEI. Together with reference TRBV2 and TRBJ1-3, the CDR3 gives the full variable domain: EPEVTQTPSHQVTQMGQEVILRCVPISNHLYFYWYRQILGQKVEFLVSFYNNEISEKSEIFDDQFSVERPDGSNFTLKIRSTKLEDSAMYFCASRQPGQGLRNTIYFGEGSWLTVV.

The genes are TRBV24-1 and TRBJ1-5, with TRBD1 identical over 7 bases. The CDR3 extends over 17 amino acids. The ends lost 5 bases at V and 3 bases at J; junction bases unmatched: 12. CDR1 is KGHDR, CDR2 SFDVKD, per germline. The CDR3 loop reads CATSGSGGMAANQPQHF. CDR3 bases: TGTGCCACCAGTGGATCAGGGGGGATGGCTGCCAATCAGCCCCAGCATTTT.

This chain joins TRBV6-5 and TRBJ2-2; D possibly corresponds to TRBD1 (9 bases). Germline CDR1 reads MNHEY; CDR2 reads SVGAGI. The CDR3 has 15 amino acids. The germline V and J ends were trimmed by 6 bases and 7 bases, with 18 bases remaining between them. CDR3 loop: CASRTGGTGRGELFF. The CDR3 nucleotides are TGTGCCAGCAGGACGGGGGGGACAGGGCGCGGGGAGCTGTTTTTT.

The chain has TRBV3-1 (or the pseudogene TRBV3-2) and TRBJ2-3, with 8 bases lining up with TRBD1. CDR3 length: 14 amino acids. The V gene's germline CDR1 is LGHDT and CDR2 YNNKEL (reference sequence). The V gene end was trimmed by 4 bases and the J gene end by 3 bases; junction bases not matched to a gene: 3. In DNA, the CDR3 is TGTGCCAGCAGCCGACAGGGGTCGACAGATACGCAGTATTTT. It translates to CASSRQGSTDTQYF.

There are a few counts of this clone. This sequence joins TRBV7-9 and TRBJ1-6; D ambiguous. The CDR3 length is 14 residues. Germline loops: CDR1 SEHNR, CDR2 FQNEAQ (reference sequence). The V end was cut by 1 base, the J end by 7 bases, with 8 bases between. In DNA, the CDR3 is TGTGCCAGCAGCTTAGGATTGGAGAATTCACCCCTCCACTTT. This codes for CASSLGLENSPLHF.

This chain links TRBV7-2 with TRBJ2-7; TRBD1 matches 8 bases. The CDR3 is made up of 15 amino acids. Germline V gene data show CDR1 as SGHTA and CDR2 as FQGNSA. The junction had 5 bases not matched to a gene; V was cut back by 0 bases and J by 4 bases. The CDR3 region is CASSLAPQGAYEQYF. In nucleotides, the CDR3 is TGTGCCAGCAGCTTAGCACCCCAGGGGGCGTACGAGCAGTACTTC.

The chain couples TRBV27 to TRBJ2-7, with D unresolved. Germline V lookup: CDR1 MNHEY, CDR2 SMNVEV (reference sequence). The CDR3 totals 13 residues. Trimming took 2 bases from V and 0 from J, leaving 5 bases between them. CDR3 region: CASSLRVSYEQYF. Written as DNA, the CDR3 is TGTGCCAGCAGTTTAAGAGTCTCCTACGAGCAGTACTTC.

The chain recombines TRBV19 with TRBJ1-1; tentatively, D is TRBD1 (5 bases). V lost 5 bases, J lost 1 base, and 14 bases lay in between. The CDR3 is 15 amino acids. Germline V gene data show CDR1 as LNHDA and CDR2 as SQIVND (reference sequence). The CDR3 loop reads CASSPSTQANTEAFF. For the CDR3, the DNA is TGTGCCAGTAGTCCCTCTACACAGGCGAACACTGAAGCTTTCTTT. Based on the CDR3 plus reference TRBV19 and TRBJ1-1, the full variable domain is DGGITQSPKYLFRKEGQNVTLSCEQNLNHDAMYWYRQDPGQGLRLIYYSQIVNDFQKGDIAEGYSVSREKKESFPLTVTSAQKNPTAFYLCASSPSTQANTEAFFGQGTRLTVV.

The CDR3 reads CSVDMLGQSTDTQYF. The CDR3 nucleotides read TGCAGCGTTGACATGCTTGGACAGTCCACAGATACGCAGTATTTT. The rearrangement joins TRBV29-1 to TRBJ2-3, with TRBD1 as a possible D gene (6 bases). The CDR3 consists of 15 residues. Germline assignment: CDR1 SQVTM and CDR2 ANQGSEA. V gave up 3 bases and J gave up 2 bases, with 15 bases separating them.

The V call is TRBV4-2, the J call TRBJ2-1; TRBD2 aligns across 10 bases. Germline CDR1 LGHNA, CDR2 YNFKEQ. The CDR3 has 16 amino acids. V was clipped by 0 bases and J by 8 bases; unmatched bases: 7. CDR3 in DNA: TGTGCCAGCAGCCAAGATGCTAGCGGGAGTGGAGATGAGCAGTTCTTC. Its protein is CASSQDASGSGDEQFF.

The V gene is TRBV5-1, the J gene TRBJ1-6; tentatively, D is TRBD1 (6 bases). The germline V and J ends were trimmed by 0 bases and 7 bases, with 14 bases remaining between them. Per the germline V gene, CDR1 is SGHRS and CDR2 is YFSETQ. This CDR3 is 16 amino acids long. This CDR3 reads CASSLDMQGNNSPLHF. DNA of the CDR3: TGCGCCAGCAGCTTGGATATGCAGGGGAACAATTCACCCCTCCACTTT.

This sequence joins TRBV4-2 and TRBJ2-7, with D maybe TRBD2 (5 bases). CDR1 and CDR2 (germline): LGHNA, YNFKEQ. The CDR3 loop spans 15 amino acids. V was cut by 4 bases and J by 2 bases, with 15 bases left in between. CDR3 in DNA: TGTGCCAGCAGCCCCCTGGGAGAATCCCCCTACGAGCAGTACTTC. Protein: CASSPLGESPYEQYF.

The chain recombines TRBV30 with TRBJ2-1, with 8 positions matching TRBD2. The V gene end was trimmed by 4 bases and the J gene end by 6 bases; junction bases not matched to a gene: 2. Germline V lookup: CDR1 GTSNPN, CDR2 SVGIG (reference sequence). The CDR3 is 12 amino acids. The chain's CDR3 is CAWNSGINEQFF. CDR3 coding DNA: TGTGCCTGGAATAGCGGGATCAATGAGCAGTTCTTC.

The chain links TRBV15 to TRBJ2-7; a weak D match, TRBD1 (5 bases). This CDR3 comprises 13 residues. Trimming cost V 0 bases and J 3 bases, with 6 bases left between them. CDR1 is LNHNV and CDR2 is YYDKDF in the germline V gene (reference sequence). The CDR3 region has the DNA TGTGCCACCAGCAGAGATAGGGGCTACGAGCAGTACTTC. It yields the protein CATSRDRGYEQYF.

This chain uses TRBV6-2 or TRBV6-3 with TRBJ2-3; weak D call: TRBD2 (6 bases). This CDR3 has 13 amino acids. The V end was cut by 5 bases, the J end by 13 bases, with 19 bases between. CDR1 is MNHEY, CDR2 SVGEGT, per germline. The CDR3 spells CASSRGREYQEYF. The DNA of the CDR3 is TGTGCCAGCAGTCGAGGGCGGGAATATCAGGAGTATTTT.

This chain uses TRBV24-1 with TRBJ2-3; D gene unclear. The CDR3 runs 14 residues. V was shortened by 5 bases and J by 4 bases, with 12 bases between the two germline ends. CDR1 and CDR2 (germline): KGHDR, SFDVKD. CDR3 residues: CATSVEDEADTQYF. The CDR3, as DNA: TGTGCCACCAGTGTCGAGGATGAGGCAGATACGCAGTATTTT.

The V and J genes are TRBV5-6 and TRBJ1-2; the match to TRBD1 covers 7 bases. V lost 4 bases and J lost 2; bases outside the gene matches: 5. This CDR3 spans 14 amino acids. The V gene's germline CDR1 is SGHDT and CDR2 YYEEEE. In DNA form, the CDR3 reads TGTGCCAGCAGCAAGGGACAGCTAAACTATGGCTACACCTTC. Translation gives CASSKGQLNYGYTF.

This clone has more than one count but fewer than ten. V usage is TRBV18 and J usage is TRBJ2-7, with 7 positions matching TRBD2. Trimming removed 6 bases from V and 4 bases from J; junction bases left unmatched: 12. This CDR3 has 15 amino acids. Germline CDR1 reads KGHSH; CDR2 reads LQKENI. In DNA, the CDR3 is TGTGCCAGCTCCTTGCCTGGGGCGGGAGATTACGAGCAGTACTTC. Translated, it gives CASSLPGAGDYEQYF.

This rearrangement joins TRBV19 to TRBJ1-1; D uncertain. Germline V gene data show CDR1 as LNHDA and CDR2 as SQIVND (reference sequence). This CDR3 has 15 residues. With 1 base removed from V and 3 bases from J, the gap between germline ends came to 12 bases. The CDR3 spells CASSIGRDRHTEAFF. The CDR3 region has the DNA TGTGCCAGTAGTATAGGGAGGGATAGGCACACTGAAGCTTTCTTT.

This chain uses TRBV5-3 with TRBJ1-6; D gene unclear. TRBV5-3 has ORF status, its function being uncertain. Trimming stripped 9 bases from V and 7 bases from J, with 17 bases between. The CDR3 length is 14 residues. The CDR3 loop reads CAIGLRPKNSPLHF. CDR3 in DNA: TGTGCCATCGGTTTGAGGCCGAAAAATTCACCCCTCCACTTT.

V gene TRBV5-1 combines with J gene TRBJ2-2; 7 bases are shared with TRBD2. The CDR3 sequence is 15 residues long. Trimming cost V 1 base and J 4 bases; bases outside gene matches: 4. Germline V lookup: CDR1 SGHRS, CDR2 YFSETQ. CDR3 in amino acids: CASSLRGSGTGELFF. As DNA, the CDR3 is TGCGCCAGCAGCTTGCGCGGGAGCGGCACCGGGGAGCTGTTTTTT.

The CDR3 loop reads CASSQTGQRDYEQYF. CDR3 nucleotides: TGTGCCAGCAGTCAAACGGGACAGAGAGACTACGAGCAGTACTTC. The chain combines TRBV28 with TRBJ2-7; 7 positions agree with TRBD1. V was clipped by 5 bases and J by 3 bases; unmatched bases: 10. Per germline, CDR1 MDHEN and CDR2 SYDVKM. This CDR3 spans 15 amino acids.

V and J are TRBV7-3 and TRBJ2-1; 10 bases map to TRBD1. The ends lost 4 bases at V and 6 bases at J; junction bases unmatched: 0. The germline V gene encodes CDR1 SGHTA and CDR2 FQGTGA. The CDR3 totals 13 residues. In nucleotides, the CDR3 is TGTGCCAGCAGCTGGACAGGGGGCAATGAGCAGTTCTTC. It codes for CASSWTGGNEQFF.

This clone was observed a handful of times. The chain combines TRBV6-5 with TRBJ2-2; TRBD1 is a possible D gene (5 bases). Germline CDR1 and CDR2: MNHEY and SVGAGI. Trimming removed 5 bases from V and 3 bases from J, with 10 bases in between. CDR3 size: 14 residues. In DNA form, the CDR3 reads TGTGCCAGCAGTCTTACAGGCGACACCGGGGAGCTGTTTTTT. Its protein product is CASSLTGDTGELFF.

The chain recombines TRBV2 with TRBJ1-2, with D possibly being TRBD1 (5 bases). The CDR3 covers 12 residues. Germline V gene lookup returns CDR1 SNHLY and CDR2 FYNNEI. Trimming shortened V by 5 bases and J by 8 bases, and 12 bases separated the two germline ends. CDR3 sequence (DNA): TGTGCCAGCAGTCTAGGGCGGGACGGCTACACCTTC. Residues: CASSLGRDGYTF.

This chain connects TRBV4-2 to TRBJ2-5, with D maybe TRBD2 (5 bases). V was trimmed by 0 bases and J by 5 bases, leaving 16 bases between them. CDR1 is LGHNA and CDR2 is YNFKEQ in the germline V gene. CDR3 size: 16 residues. Here the CDR3 reads CASSQDPTRAGETQYF. The CDR3 DNA is TGTGCCAGCAGCCAAGATCCGACGAGGGCCGGGGAGACCCAGTACTTC.

The J gene is TRBJ1-6, the V gene TRBV5-1; no clear D. This CDR3 comprises 15 residues. CDR1 is SGHRS and CDR2 is YFSETQ in the germline V gene. V lost 0 bases, J lost 1 base, and 5 bases lay in between. CDR3 sequence reads: CASSLGGSYNSPLHF. The CDR3 DNA reads as TGCGCCAGCAGCTTGGGAGGTTCCTATAATTCACCCCTCCACTTT.

The chain combines TRBV9 with TRBJ1-2; tentatively, D is TRBD1 (5 bases). CDR1 is SGDLS, CDR2 YYNGEE, per germline. V lost 2 bases and J lost 4, with 15 bases in between. This CDR3 contains 15 residues. This CDR3 reads CASSVQPGPGYGYTF. The CDR3 nucleotides are TGTGCCAGCAGCGTCCAGCCAGGGCCGGGCTATGGCTACACCTTC.

The chain is built from TRBV24-1 and TRBJ1-5; tentative D call: TRBD1 (5 bases). Germline V CDR1 and CDR2: KGHDR, SFDVKD. Trimming cost V 3 bases and J 2 bases, with 10 bases left between them. The CDR3 runs to 15 residues. As DNA, the CDR3 is TGTGCCACCAGTGATGCGCAGGGTGGCAATCAGCCCCAGCATTTT. This codes for CATSDAQGGNQPQHF.